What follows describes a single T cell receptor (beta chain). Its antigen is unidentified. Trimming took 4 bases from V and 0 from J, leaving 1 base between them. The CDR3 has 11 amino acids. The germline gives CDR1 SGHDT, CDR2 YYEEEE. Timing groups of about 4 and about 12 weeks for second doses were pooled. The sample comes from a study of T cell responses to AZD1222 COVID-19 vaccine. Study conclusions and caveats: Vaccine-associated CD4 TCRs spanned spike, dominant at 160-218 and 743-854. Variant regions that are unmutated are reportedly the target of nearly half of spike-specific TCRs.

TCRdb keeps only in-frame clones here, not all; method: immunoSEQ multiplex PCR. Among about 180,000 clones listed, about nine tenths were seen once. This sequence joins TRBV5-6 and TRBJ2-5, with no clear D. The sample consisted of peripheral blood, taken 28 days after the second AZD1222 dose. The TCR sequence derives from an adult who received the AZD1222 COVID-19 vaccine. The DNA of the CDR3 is TGTGCCAGCAGCAACCAAGAGACCCAGTACTTC. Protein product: CASSNQETQYF.